The 23 T cell receptor beta chains reported below all come from one sample, sequenced in a study of Tregs in tolerant kidney transplant recipients. The table came from immunoSEQ multiplex PCR; TCRdb's copy has only in-frame clones and leaves some out. The sample comprises approximately 260,000 clones, 84% of which are singletons, and around 0.64% rests with the top ten. Material: CD4+ T cells from blood. The receptors shown here come from a human donor in good health.

The rearrangement uses TRBV5-1 and TRBJ1-1; D not resolved. This CDR3 has 12 residues. The V gene lost 2 bases and the J gene lost 6 bases, with 8 bases spanning the gap. CDR1 is SGHRS, CDR2 YFSETQ, per germline. The CDR3 spells CASSLFGAEAFF. In DNA, the CDR3 is TGCGCCAGCAGCTTATTCGGGGCTGAAGCTTTCTTT.

J is TRBJ2-5 and V is TRBV5-1; D may be TRBD2 (5 bases). Per the germline V gene, CDR1 is SGHRS and CDR2 is YFSETQ. The V and J ends lost 0 bases and 3 bases respectively, with 9 bases between them. This CDR3 spans 14 amino acids. CDR3 in amino acids: CASSLALAEETQYF. The CDR3 bases are TGCGCCAGCAGCTTGGCCCTAGCAGAAGAGACCCAGTACTTC.

The chain carries TRBV5-4 and TRBJ2-1, with 11 bases aligning to TRBD1. There are 18 residues in the CDR3. The ends lost 0 bases at V and 7 bases at J; junction bases unmatched: 12. Germline lookup yields CDR1 SGHNT and CDR2 YYREEE (reference sequence). The CDR3: CASSLVWDRGSSGNEQFF. CDR3 nucleotides: TGTGCCAGCAGCTTGGTTTGGGACAGGGGGAGTTCTGGGAATGAGCAGTTCTTC.

The CDR3 DNA follows: TGCAGCGTTGAAGGTCAGGGTCCCCCCCTTGGTACGCAGTATTTT. The encoded protein is CSVEGQGPPLGTQYF. This sequence joins TRBV29-1 and TRBJ2-3; D is possibly TRBD1 (5 bases). Germline V gene data show CDR1 as SQVTM and CDR2 as ANQGSEA. The CDR3 consists of 15 residues. V lost 1 base and J lost 8, with 19 bases in between.

The CDR3 DNA reads as TGCGCCAGCAGCTTGGGACCCGCGGGGGTCGATCAGCCCCAGCATTTT. As protein: CASSLGPAGVDQPQHF. The chain recombines TRBV5-1 with TRBJ1-5; D is perhaps TRBD1 (5 bases). Trimming shortened V by 0 bases and J by 5 bases, and 15 bases separated the two germline ends. The germline V gene has CDR1 SGHRS and CDR2 YFSETQ. This CDR3 spans 16 amino acids.

In its sample, this clone was seen a few times. V is TRBV27 and J is TRBJ1-2; D is undetermined. Germline V gene lookup returns CDR1 MNHEY and CDR2 SMNVEV (reference sequence). This CDR3 comprises 14 residues. Trimming left V 3 bases short and J 4 bases short, with 12 bases between. CDR3 DNA: TGTGCCAGCAGTTTTCGGCAGGACCGCTATGGCTACACCTTC. Translation gives CASSFRQDRYGYTF.

This sequence joins TRBV6-5 and TRBJ1-5; D unclear. CDR1 and CDR2 (germline): MNHEY, SVGAGI. This CDR3 spans 12 amino acids. Trimming took 7 bases from V and 4 from J, leaving 8 bases between them. CDR3 residues: CASTVLNQPQHF. The CDR3 DNA sequence: TGTGCCAGCACCGTGTTGAATCAGCCCCAGCATTTT.

This clone was recorded a few times. The sample holds other DNA sequences that translate to the same CDR3. The chain links TRBV7-9 to TRBJ1-5, with no clear D. V dropped 1 base and J dropped 0 bases, with 7 bases sitting between them. Germline-derived CDR1 and CDR2 are SEHNR and FQNEAQ (reference sequence). The CDR3 is 15 amino acids. Here the CDR3 reads CASSLGGYSNQPQHF. The CDR3 nucleotides are TGTGCCAGCAGCTTAGGGGGTTATAGCAATCAGCCCCAGCATTTT. Together with reference TRBV7-9 and TRBJ1-5, the CDR3 gives the full variable domain: DTGVSQNPRHKITKRGQNVTFRCDPISEHNRLYWYRQTLGQGPEFLTYFQNEAQLEKSRLLSDRFSAERPKGSFSTLEIQRTEQGDSAMYLCASSLGGYSNQPQHFGDGTRLSIL.

This chain connects TRBV7-6 to TRBJ1-6; D gene uncertain. Trimming removed 5 bases at V and 8 bases at J, with 13 bases between. The CDR3 spans 14 residues. CDR1 and CDR2 from the germline V gene are SGHVS and FNYEAQ. DNA of the CDR3: TGTGCCAGCAGCCTCCAGACCGCTTATTCACCCCTCCACTTT. Protein sequence: CASSLQTAYSPLHF.

V gene TRBV6-1 combines with J gene TRBJ2-1; D perhaps matches TRBD1 (6 bases). This CDR3 is built from 14 residues. Germline V lookup: CDR1 MNHNS, CDR2 SASEGT. V lost 4 bases, J lost 4 bases, and 11 bases lay in between. Here the CDR3 DNA reads TGTGCCAGCAGTGGACAGGCGGAATACAATGAGCAGTTCTTC. Protein product: CASSGQAEYNEQFF.

The J gene is TRBJ1-6, the V gene TRBV5-1; D remains unclear. The CDR3 totals 14 residues. Trimming cost V 0 bases and J 6 bases, with 7 bases left between them. From germline, CDR1 is SGHRS and CDR2 YFSETQ. CDR3 residues: CASSLDSLNSPLHF. The CDR3 nucleotides read TGCGCCAGCAGCTTGGACAGTCTTAATTCACCCCTCCACTTT.

The genes are TRBV20-1 and TRBJ1-6, with D uncertain. This CDR3 comprises 11 residues. CDR1 is DFQATT, CDR2 SNEGSKA, per germline (reference sequence). Trimming stripped 7 bases from V and 9 bases from J, with 10 bases between. The CDR3, as DNA: TGCAGTGAAGGGTTGTGTTCACCCCTCCACTTT. This gives the protein CSEGLCSPLHF.

The sample holds a few counts of this clone. The rearrangement joins TRBV6-1 to TRBJ2-1, with TRBD2 matching over 7 bases. Germline CDR1 reads MNHNS; CDR2 reads SASEGT. J gave up 11 bases and V 3 bases, and 7 bases lay outside the gene matches. This CDR3 is built from 13 residues. As DNA, the CDR3 is TGTGCCAGCAGTGATTTAGGACTAGGAAAGCAGTTCTTC. Translated, it gives CASSDLGLGKQFF.

V and J are TRBV27 and TRBJ2-1; D may be TRBD2 (6 bases). Germline CDR1 reads MNHEY; CDR2 reads SMNVEV (reference sequence). The CDR3 is 13 amino acids. The V end was cut by 6 bases, the J end by 4 bases, with 10 bases between. The CDR3 is CASRRDRYNEQFF. In DNA, the CDR3 is TGTGCCAGCAGGCGGGACCGTTACAATGAGCAGTTCTTC.

In this sample, this clone turned up a few times. CDR3 amino acids: CASSWGDEQYF. The CDR3 DNA follows: TGTGCCAGTAGTTGGGGGGACGAGCAGTACTTC. The chain joins TRBV19 to TRBJ2-7; tentatively, D is TRBD2 (6 bases). V was clipped by 5 bases and J by 5 bases, with 7 bases between them. CDR3 length: 11 residues. The germline V gene has CDR1 LNHDA and CDR2 SQIVND (reference sequence).

The chain uses TRBV15 and TRBJ2-7, with a weak D call TRBD1 (5 bases). Germline CDR1 and CDR2: LNHNV and YYDKDF (reference sequence). V was clipped by 4 bases and J by 4 bases, with 11 bases between them. The CDR3 spans 13 residues. The CDR3 spells CATSIRAGYEQYF. The CDR3 DNA sequence: TGTGCCACCAGCATCAGGGCCGGATACGAGCAGTACTTC.

This rearrangement joins TRBV10-3 to TRBJ2-1; 9 bases agree with TRBD2. Trimming removed 6 bases from V and 1 base from J; junction bases left unmatched: 4. The CDR3 covers 15 residues. Germline CDR1 ENHRY, CDR2 SYGVKD. CDR3 bases: TGTGCCATCAGCCTTAGCGGGAGTTCCTACAATGAGCAGTTCTTC. Residues: CAISLSGSSYNEQFF.

The V and J genes are TRBV5-1 and TRBJ2-5; 8 nucleotides line up with TRBD2. This CDR3 has 14 residues. In germline, CDR1 is SGHRS, CDR2 YFSETQ. V gave up 3 bases and J gave up 2 bases; unmatched junction bases: 3. As DNA, the CDR3 is TGCGCCAGCAGCTCGGGGGGGTCACAAGAGACCCAGTACTTC. The encoded protein is CASSSGGSQETQYF.

V and J are TRBV2 and TRBJ2-3, with D uncertain. This CDR3 has 13 amino acids. V was trimmed by 3 bases and J by 0 bases, leaving 4 bases between them. The germline V gene has CDR1 SNHLY and CDR2 FYNNEI. CDR3 sequence reads: CASSETSTDTQYF. CDR3 bases: TGTGCCAGCAGTGAGACTAGCACAGATACGCAGTATTTT.

The chain recombines TRBV6-5 with TRBJ1-2, with no clear D. Deletions cut 3 bases from V and 4 bases from J, with 6 bases between. There are 12 residues in the CDR3. Germline V gives CDR1 MNHEY, CDR2 SVGAGI. The CDR3, as DNA: TGTGCCAGCAGTTATCCGAGCTATGGCTACACCTTC. Translation gives CASSYPSYGYTF.

The rearrangement uses TRBV27 and TRBJ2-1; D is perhaps TRBD1 or TRBD2 (6 bases each). V was clipped by 6 bases and J by 7 bases, with 13 bases between them. The CDR3 has 13 residues. The germline V gene has CDR1 MNHEY and CDR2 SMNVEV (reference sequence). DNA of the CDR3: TGTGCCAGCAGGGTCACAGGGAGGAATGAGCAGTTCTTC. As protein: CASRVTGRNEQFF.

The rearrangement joins TRBV2 to TRBJ1-1, with D possibly being TRBD1 (5 bases). Trimming took off 8 bases at V and 2 bases at J, with 15 bases between the two ends. CDR3 size: 14 residues. CDR1 is SNHLY and CDR2 is FYNNEI in the germline V gene. As DNA, the CDR3 is TGTGCCAGCGGTCCTTGGGGACGCAACACTGAAGCTTTCTTT. Its protein product is CASGPWGRNTEAFF.

The chain joins TRBV5-1 to TRBJ2-2; D gene ambiguous. Trimming pared 1 base from V and 1 base from J, leaving 8 bases between. This CDR3 has 15 amino acids. Germline CDR1 SGHRS, CDR2 YFSETQ. CDR3 nucleotides: TGCGCCAGCAGCTTGTTTTTAGAGAACACCGGGGAGCTGTTTTTT. Its translation: CASSLFLENTGELFF.